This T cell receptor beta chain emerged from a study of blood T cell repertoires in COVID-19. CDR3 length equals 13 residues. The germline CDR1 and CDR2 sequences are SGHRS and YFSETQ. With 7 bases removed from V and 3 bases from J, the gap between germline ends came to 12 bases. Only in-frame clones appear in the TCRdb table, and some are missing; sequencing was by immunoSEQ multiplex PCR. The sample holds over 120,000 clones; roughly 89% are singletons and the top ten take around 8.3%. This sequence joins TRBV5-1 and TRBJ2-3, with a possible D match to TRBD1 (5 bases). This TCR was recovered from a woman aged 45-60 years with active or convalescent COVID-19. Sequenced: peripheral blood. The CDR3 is CASQDKYTDTQYF. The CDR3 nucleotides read TGCGCCAGCCAGGACAAATATACAGATACGCAGTATTTT.